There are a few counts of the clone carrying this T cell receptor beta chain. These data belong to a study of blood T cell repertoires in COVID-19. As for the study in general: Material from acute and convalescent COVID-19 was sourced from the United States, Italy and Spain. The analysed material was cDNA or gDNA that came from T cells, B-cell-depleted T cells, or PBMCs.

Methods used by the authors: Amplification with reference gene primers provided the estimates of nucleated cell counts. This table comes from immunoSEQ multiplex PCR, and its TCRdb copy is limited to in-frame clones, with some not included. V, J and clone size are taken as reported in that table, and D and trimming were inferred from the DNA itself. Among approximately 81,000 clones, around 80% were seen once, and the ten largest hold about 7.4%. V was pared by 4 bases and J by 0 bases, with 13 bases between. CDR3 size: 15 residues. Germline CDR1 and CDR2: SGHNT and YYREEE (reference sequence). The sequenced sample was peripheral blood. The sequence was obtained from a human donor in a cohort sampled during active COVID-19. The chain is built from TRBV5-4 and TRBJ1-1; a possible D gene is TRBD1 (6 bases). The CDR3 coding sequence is TGTGCCAGCAGCGTTCCTCAGGGGATGAACACTGAAGCTTTCTTT. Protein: CASSVPQGMNTEAFF.